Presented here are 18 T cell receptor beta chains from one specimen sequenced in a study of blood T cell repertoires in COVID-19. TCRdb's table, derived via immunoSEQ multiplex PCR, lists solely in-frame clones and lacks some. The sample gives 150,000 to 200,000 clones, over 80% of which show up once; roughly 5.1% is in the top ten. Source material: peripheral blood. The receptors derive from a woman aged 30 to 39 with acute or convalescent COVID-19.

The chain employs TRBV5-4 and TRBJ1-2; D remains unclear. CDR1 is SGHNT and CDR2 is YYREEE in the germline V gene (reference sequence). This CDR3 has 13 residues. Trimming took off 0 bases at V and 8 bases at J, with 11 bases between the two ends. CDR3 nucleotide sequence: TGTGCCAGCAGCTTGGTACGGGGAGGAGGCTACACCTTC. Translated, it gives CASSLVRGGGYTF. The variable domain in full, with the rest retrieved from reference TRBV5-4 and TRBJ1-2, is ETGVTQSPTHLIKTRGQQVTLRCSSQSGHNTVSWYQQALGQGPQFIFQYYREEENGRGNFPPRFSGLQFPNYSSELNVNALELDDSALYLCASSLVRGGGYTFGSGTRLTVV.

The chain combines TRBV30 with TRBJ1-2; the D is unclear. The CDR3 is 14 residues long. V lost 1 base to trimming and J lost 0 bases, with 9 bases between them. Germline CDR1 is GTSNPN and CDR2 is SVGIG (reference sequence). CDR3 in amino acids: CAWSGGGSNYGYTF. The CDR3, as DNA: TGTGCCTGGAGTGGCGGTGGTTCTAACTATGGCTACACCTTC.

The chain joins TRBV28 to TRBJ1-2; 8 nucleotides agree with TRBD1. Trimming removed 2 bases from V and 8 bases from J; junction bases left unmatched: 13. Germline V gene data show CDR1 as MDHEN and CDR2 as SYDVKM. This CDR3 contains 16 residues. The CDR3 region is CASSLIARQGLKGYTF. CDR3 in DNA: TGTGCCAGCAGTTTAATAGCCAGACAGGGGTTGAAAGGCTACACCTTC.

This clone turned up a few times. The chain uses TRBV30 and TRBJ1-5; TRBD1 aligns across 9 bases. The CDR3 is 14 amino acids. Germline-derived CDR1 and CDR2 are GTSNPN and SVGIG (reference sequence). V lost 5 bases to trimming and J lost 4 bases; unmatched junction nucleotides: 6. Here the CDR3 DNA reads TGTGCCTGGGACGGACAGGGGCCGAATCAGCCCCAGCATTTT. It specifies CAWDGQGPNQPQHF.

The DNA of the CDR3 is TGTGCCAGCAGTCCTGAGGGCGGGGCGAATCAGCCCCAGCATTTT. Translating gives CASSPEGGANQPQHF. The chain has TRBV28 and TRBJ1-5, with D possibly TRBD1 on 5 matching bases. Germline loops: CDR1 MDHEN, CDR2 SYDVKM. The CDR3 contains 15 residues. V was trimmed by 5 bases and J by 4 bases, leaving 15 bases between them. Combining the CDR3 with reference TRBV28 and TRBJ1-5 gives the whole variable domain DVKVTQSSRYLVKRTGEKVFLECVQDMDHENMFWYRQDPGLGLRLIYFSYDVKMKEKGDIPEGYSVSREKKERFSLILESASTNQTSMYLCASSPEGGANQPQHFGDGTRLSIL.

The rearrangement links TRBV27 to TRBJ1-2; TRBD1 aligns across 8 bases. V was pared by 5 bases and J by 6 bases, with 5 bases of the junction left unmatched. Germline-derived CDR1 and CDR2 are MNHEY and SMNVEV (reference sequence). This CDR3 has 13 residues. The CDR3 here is CASSPTGGHGYTF. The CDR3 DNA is TGTGCCAGCAGTCCCACAGGGGGACATGGCTACACCTTC.

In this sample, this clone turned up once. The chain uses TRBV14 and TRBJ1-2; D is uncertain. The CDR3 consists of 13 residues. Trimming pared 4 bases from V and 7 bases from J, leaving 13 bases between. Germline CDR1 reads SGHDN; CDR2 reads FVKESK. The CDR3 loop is CASSPRGGFGYTF. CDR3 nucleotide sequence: TGTGCCAGCAGCCCAAGAGGAGGGTTTGGCTACACCTTC.

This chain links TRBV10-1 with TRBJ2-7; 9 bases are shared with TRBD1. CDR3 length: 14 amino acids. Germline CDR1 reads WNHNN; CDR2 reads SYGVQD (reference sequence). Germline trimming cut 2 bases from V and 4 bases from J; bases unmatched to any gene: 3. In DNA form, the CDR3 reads TGCGCCAGCAGTGAGGGACAGGGGCGGTACGAGCAGTACTTC. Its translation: CASSEGQGRYEQYF.

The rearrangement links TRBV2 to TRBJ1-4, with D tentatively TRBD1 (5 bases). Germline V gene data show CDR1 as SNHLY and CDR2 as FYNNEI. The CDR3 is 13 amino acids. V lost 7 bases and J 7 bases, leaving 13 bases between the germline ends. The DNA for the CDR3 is TGTGCCAGCAATGGACCTAGGGGTGAAAAACTGTTTTTT. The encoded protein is CASNGPRGEKLFF. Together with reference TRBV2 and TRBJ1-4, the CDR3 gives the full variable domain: EPEVTQTPSHQVTQMGQEVILRCVPISNHLYFYWYRQILGQKVEFLVSFYNNEISEKSEIFDDQFSVERPDGSNFTLKIRSTKLEDSAMYFCASNGPRGEKLFFGSGTQLSVL.

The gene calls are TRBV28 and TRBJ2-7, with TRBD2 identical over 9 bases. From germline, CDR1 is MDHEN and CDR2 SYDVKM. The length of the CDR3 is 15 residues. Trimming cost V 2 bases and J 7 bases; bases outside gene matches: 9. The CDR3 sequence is CASSLIRGGAEEQYF. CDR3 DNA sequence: TGTGCCAGCAGTTTAATTCGCGGGGGGGCGGAAGAGCAGTACTTC.

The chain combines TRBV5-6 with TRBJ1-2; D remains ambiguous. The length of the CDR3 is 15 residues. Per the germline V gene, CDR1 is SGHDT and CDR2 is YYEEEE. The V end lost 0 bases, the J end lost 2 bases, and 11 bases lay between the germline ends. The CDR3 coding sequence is TGTGCCAGCAGCTTGGAGTCCTGGGCCAACTATGGCTACACCTTC. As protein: CASSLESWANYGYTF.

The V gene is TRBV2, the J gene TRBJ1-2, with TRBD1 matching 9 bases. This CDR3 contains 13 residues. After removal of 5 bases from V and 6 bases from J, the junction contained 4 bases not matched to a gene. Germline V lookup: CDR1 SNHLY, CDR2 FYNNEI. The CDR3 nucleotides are TGTGCCAGCAGTCCGGGACAGGGTCATGGCTACACCTTC. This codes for CASSPGQGHGYTF.

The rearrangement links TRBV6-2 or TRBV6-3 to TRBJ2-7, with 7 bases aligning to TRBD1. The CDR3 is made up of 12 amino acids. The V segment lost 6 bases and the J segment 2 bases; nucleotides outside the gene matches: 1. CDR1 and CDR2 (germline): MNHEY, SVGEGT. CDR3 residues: CASSRGTYEQYF. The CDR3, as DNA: TGTGCCAGCAGCAGGGGGACCTACGAGCAGTACTTC.

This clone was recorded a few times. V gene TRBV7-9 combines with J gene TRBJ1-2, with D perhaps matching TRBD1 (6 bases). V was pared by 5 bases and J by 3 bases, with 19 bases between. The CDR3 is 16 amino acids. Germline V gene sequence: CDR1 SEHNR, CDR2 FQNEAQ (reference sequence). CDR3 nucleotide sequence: TGTGCCAGCAGCGAAGGGACGGGCAGGGGTGACTATGGCTACACCTTC. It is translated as CASSEGTGRGDYGYTF.

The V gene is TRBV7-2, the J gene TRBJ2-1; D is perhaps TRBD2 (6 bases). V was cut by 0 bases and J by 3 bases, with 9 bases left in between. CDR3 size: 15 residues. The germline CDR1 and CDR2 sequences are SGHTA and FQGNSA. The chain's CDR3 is CASSLAGGYYNEQFF. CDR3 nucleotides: TGTGCCAGCAGCTTAGCGGGAGGCTACTACAATGAGCAGTTCTTC.

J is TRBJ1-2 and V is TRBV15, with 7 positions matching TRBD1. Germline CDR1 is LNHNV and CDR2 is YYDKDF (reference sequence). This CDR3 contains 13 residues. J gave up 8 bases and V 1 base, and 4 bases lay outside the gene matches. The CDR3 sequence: CATSRVWDSGYTF. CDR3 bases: TGTGCCACCAGCAGAGTTTGGGACAGCGGCTACACCTTC.

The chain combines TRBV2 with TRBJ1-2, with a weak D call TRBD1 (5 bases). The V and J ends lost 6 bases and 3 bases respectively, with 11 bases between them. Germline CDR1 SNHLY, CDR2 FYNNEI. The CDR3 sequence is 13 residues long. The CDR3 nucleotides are TGTGCCAGCAGGGCAGGGTGGGACTATGGCTACACCTTC. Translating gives CASRAGWDYGYTF.

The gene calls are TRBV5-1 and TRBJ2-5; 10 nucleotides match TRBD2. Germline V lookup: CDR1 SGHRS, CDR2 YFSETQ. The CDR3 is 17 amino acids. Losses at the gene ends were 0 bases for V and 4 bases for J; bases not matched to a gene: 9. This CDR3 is CASSLGASGGITETQYF. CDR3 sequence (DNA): TGCGCCAGCAGCTTGGGGGCTAGCGGGGGTATAACAGAGACCCAGTACTTC.